The following is a T cell receptor beta chain sequence with its context. What it binds is not known. Healthy donors of bone marrow made up the group. Both 60 Vbeta primers and 13 Jbeta primers went into the PCR. Generated by immunoSEQ multiplex PCR, the TCRdb table keeps only in-frame clones and is missing some. The data show around 61,000 clones, with approximately 64% seen just once and around 17% held by the top ten. This sample is drawn from a study of cytomegalovirus exposure and HLA in healthy donors. Overall study results and limits: The likely explanation for a cluster of highly shared sequence variants was sequencing artifact. There were over 150 TCR beta chains listed as cytomegalovirus-associated. Most TCR sequences were rare, but some public TCRs occurred in many donors.

V shed 6 bases and J shed 6 bases, with 14 bases lying between them. Germline CDR1 reads SEHNR; CDR2 reads FQNEAQ (reference sequence). The CDR3 length is 13 residues. This rearrangement joins TRBV7-9 to TRBJ1-1; D remains unclear. Sequences were obtained from PBMCs. This clonotype was sampled from a man aged 35-49 years in good health and CMV-seropositive. CDR3 sequence (DNA): TGTGCCAGCAGTACCCCGGGAGGGTCTGAAGCTTTCTTT. Protein sequence: CASSTPGGSEAFF.